The present T cell receptor (beta chain) was sequenced within a study of blood T cell repertoires in COVID-19. About the study: Sources were T cells, B-cell-depleted T cells, or PBMCs; the material itself was cDNA or gDNA.

Germline values: CDR1 SNHLY, CDR2 FYNNEI. The CDR3 is 13 amino acids. The V end was cut by 4 bases, the J end by 10 bases, with 14 bases between. Study processing details: Amplification of reference gene primers was used by the study to estimate nucleated cell counts. Data came from immunoSEQ multiplex PCR; TCRdb stores just in-frame clones and leaves some out. That table is the source of V, J and clone size, and D and trimming were worked out from the DNA. The sample has a few hundred thousand clones; 80% are singletons. Each participant's cohort was designated according to participant-reported clinical history.

The chain employs TRBV2 and TRBJ1-5; the D is unclear. Sequenced: PBMCs or T cells enriched from blood (not recorded which). This TCR came from a man between 25 and 39 years old with acute COVID-19. In DNA, the CDR3 is TGTGCCAGCAGTGCGCCACCTATCCCCCCCCAGCATTTT. The encoded protein is CASSAPPIPPQHF.